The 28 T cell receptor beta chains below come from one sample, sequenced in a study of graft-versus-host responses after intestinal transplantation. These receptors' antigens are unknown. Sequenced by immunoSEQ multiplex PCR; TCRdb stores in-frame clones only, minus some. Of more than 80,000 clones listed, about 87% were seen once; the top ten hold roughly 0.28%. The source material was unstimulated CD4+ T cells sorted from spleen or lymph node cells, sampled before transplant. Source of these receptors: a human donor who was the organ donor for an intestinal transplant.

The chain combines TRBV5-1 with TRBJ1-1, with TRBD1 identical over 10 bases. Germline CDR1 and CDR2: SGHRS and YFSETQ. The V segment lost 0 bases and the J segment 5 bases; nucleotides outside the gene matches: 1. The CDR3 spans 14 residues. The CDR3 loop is CASSLEGQGTEAFF. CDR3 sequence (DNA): TGCGCCAGCAGCTTGGAGGGACAGGGGACTGAAGCTTTCTTT.

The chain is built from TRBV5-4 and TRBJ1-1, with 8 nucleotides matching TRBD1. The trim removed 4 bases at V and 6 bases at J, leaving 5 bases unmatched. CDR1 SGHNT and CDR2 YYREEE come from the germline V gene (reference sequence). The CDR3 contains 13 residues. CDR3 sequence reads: CASSRDRGAEAFF. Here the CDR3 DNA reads TGTGCCAGCAGCCGCGACAGGGGCGCTGAAGCTTTCTTT.

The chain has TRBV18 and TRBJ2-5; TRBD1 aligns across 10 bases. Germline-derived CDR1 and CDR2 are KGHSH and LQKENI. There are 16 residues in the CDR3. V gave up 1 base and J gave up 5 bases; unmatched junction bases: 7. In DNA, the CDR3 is TGTGCCAGCTCACCACAGGGACAGGGGCTTTACGAGACCCAGTACTTC. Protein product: CASSPQGQGLYETQYF.

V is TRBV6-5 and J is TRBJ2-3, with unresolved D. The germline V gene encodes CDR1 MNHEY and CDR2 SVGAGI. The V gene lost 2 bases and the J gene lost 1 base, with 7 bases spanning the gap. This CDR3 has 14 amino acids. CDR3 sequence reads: CASSYPRRTDTQYF. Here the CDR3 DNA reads TGTGCCAGCAGTTACCCGAGGCGCACAGATACGCAGTATTTT.

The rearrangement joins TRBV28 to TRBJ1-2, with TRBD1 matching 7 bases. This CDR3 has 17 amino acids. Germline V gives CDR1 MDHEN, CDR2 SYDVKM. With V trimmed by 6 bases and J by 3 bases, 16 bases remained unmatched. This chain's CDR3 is CASRKTEEGAFYYGYTF. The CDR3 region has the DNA TGTGCCAGCAGAAAAACCGAGGAGGGGGCCTTCTACTATGGCTACACCTTC.

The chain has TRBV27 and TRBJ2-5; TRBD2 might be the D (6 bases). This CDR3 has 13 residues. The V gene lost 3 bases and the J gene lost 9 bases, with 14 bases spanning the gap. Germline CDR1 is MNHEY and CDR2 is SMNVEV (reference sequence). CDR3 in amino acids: CASSFNGGEAQYF. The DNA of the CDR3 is TGTGCCAGCAGTTTTAATGGAGGGGAGGCCCAGTACTTC.

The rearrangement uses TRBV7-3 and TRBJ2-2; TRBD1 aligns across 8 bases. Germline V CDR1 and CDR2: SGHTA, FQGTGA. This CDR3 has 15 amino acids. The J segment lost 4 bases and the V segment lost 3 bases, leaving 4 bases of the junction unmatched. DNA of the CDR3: TGTGCCAGCAGCTTCGGACAGGGCACCACCGGGGAGCTGTTTTTT. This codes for CASSFGQGTTGELFF. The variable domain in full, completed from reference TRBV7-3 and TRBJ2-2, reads GAGVSQTPSNKVTEKGKYVELRCDPISGHTALYWYRQSLGQGPEFLIYFQGTGAADDSGLPNDRFFAVRPEGSVSTLKIQRTERGDSAVYLCASSFGQGTTGELFFGEGSRLTVL.

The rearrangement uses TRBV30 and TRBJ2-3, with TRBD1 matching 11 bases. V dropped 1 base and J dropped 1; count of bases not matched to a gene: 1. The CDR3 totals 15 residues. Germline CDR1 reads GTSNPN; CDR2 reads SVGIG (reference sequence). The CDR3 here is CAWSADRGRTDTQYF. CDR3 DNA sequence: TGTGCCTGGAGTGCGGACAGGGGGCGCACAGATACGCAGTATTTT.

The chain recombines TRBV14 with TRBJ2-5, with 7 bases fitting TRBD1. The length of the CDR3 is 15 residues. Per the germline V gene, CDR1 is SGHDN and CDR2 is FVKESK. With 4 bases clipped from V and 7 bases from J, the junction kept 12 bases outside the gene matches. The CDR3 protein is CASSPSRTGRGTQYF. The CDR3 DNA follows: TGTGCCAGCAGCCCCTCTCGGACAGGCCGGGGGACCCAGTACTTC.

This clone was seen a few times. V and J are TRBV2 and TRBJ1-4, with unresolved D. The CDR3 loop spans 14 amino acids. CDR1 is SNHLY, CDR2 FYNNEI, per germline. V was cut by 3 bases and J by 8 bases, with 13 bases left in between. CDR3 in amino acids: CASSENRRREKLFF. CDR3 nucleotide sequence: TGTGCCAGCAGTGAGAATAGGAGGAGGGAAAAACTGTTTTTT.

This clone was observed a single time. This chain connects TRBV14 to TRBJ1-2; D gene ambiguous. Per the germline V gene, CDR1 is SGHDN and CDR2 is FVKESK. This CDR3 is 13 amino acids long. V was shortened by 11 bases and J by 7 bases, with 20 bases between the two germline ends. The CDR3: CAASATPLSGYTF. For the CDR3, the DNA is TGTGCCGCGAGCGCAACCCCCCTCTCTGGCTACACCTTC. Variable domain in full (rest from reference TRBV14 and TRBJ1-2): EAGVTQFPSHSVIEKGQTVTLRCDPISGHDNLYWYRRVMGKEIKFLLHFVKESKQDESGMPNNRFLAERTGGTYSTLKVQPAELEDSGVYFCAASATPLSGYTFGSGTRLTVV.

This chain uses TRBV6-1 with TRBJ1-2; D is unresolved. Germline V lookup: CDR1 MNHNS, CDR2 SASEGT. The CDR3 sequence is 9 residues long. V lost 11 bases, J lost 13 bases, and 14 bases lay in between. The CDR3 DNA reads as TGTGCCGCAGGAGGTTATATCACCTTC. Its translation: CAAGGYITF.

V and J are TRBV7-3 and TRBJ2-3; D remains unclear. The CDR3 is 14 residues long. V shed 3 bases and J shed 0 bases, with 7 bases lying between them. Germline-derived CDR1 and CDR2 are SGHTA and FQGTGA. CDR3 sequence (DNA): TGTGCCAGCAGCTTTAGCCCTAGCACAGATACGCAGTATTTT. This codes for CASSFSPSTDTQYF.

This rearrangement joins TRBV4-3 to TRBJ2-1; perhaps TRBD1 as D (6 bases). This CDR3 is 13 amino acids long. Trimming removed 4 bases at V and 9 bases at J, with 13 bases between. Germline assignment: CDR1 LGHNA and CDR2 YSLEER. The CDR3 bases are TGCGCCAGCAGCCGGAAGGGGGAGATTGAGCAGTTCTTC. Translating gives CASSRKGEIEQFF.

The CDR3 sequence: CASSEVRGRKSTEAFF. The CDR3 DNA follows: TGTGCCAGCAGTGAAGTCAGGGGGCGGAAGTCCACTGAAGCTTTCTTT. The chain couples TRBV2 to TRBJ1-1, with 8 bases identical to TRBD1. V was pared by 1 base and J by 4 bases, with 8 bases of the junction left unmatched. This CDR3 comprises 16 residues. Germline V lookup: CDR1 SNHLY, CDR2 FYNNEI.

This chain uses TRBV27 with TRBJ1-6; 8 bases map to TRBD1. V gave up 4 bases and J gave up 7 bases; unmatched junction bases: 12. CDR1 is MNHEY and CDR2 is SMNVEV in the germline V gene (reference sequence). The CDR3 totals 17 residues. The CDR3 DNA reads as TGTGCCAGCAGTTATGGCGAACCCGACAGGGGAAATTCACCCCTCCACTTT. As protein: CASSYGEPDRGNSPLHF.

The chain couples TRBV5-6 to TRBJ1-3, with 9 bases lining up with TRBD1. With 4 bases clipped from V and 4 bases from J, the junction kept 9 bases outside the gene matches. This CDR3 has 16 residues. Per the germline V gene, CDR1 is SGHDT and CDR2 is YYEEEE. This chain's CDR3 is CASSPRDRALGNTIYF. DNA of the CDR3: TGTGCCAGCAGCCCAAGGGACAGGGCGCTCGGAAACACCATATATTTT.

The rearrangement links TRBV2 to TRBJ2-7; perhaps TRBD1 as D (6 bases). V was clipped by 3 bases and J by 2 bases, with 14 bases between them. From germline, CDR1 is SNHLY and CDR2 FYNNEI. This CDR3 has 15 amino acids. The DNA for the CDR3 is TGTGCCAGCAGTGAGGTTAGGGGGATAACCTACGAGCAGTACTTC. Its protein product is CASSEVRGITYEQYF.

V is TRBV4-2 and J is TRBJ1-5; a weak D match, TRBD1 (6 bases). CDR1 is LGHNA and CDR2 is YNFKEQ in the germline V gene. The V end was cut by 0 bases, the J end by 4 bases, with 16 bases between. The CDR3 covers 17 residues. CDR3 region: CASSQERGGWGNQPQHF. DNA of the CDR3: TGTGCCAGCAGCCAAGAGAGGGGGGGATGGGGAAATCAGCCCCAGCATTTT.

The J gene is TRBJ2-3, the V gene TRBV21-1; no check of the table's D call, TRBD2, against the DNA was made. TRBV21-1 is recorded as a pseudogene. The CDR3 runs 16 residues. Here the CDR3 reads CASSKVPAGCTDTQYF. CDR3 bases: TGTGCCAGCAGCAAAGTTCCAGCGGGGTGCACAGATACGCAGTATTTT.

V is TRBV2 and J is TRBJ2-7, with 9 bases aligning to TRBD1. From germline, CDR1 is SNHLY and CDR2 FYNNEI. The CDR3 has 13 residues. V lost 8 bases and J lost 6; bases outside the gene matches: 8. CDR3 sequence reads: CASCRDRVCEQYF. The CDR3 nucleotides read TGTGCCAGCTGCCGGGACAGGGTGTGCGAGCAGTACTTC. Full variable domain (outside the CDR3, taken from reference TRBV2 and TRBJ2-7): EPEVTQTPSHQVTQMGQEVILRCVPISNHLYFYWYRQILGQKVEFLVSFYNNEISEKSEIFDDQFSVERPDGSNFTLKIRSTKLEDSAMYFCASCRDRVCEQYFGPGTRLTVT.

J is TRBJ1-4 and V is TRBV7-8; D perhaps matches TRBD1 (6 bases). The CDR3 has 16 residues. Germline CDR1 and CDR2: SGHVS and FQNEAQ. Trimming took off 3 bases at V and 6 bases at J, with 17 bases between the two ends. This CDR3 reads CASSLGPGGLYEKLFF. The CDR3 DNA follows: TGTGCCAGCAGCTTGGGGCCGGGGGGGCTTTATGAAAAACTGTTTTTT.

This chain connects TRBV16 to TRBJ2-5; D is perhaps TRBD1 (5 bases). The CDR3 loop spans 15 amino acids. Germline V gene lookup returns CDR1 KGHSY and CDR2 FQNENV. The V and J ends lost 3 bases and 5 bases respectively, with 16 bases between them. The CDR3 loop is CASSHGRVNMETQYF. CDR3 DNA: TGTGCCAGCAGCCACGGCAGGGTAAATATGGAGACCCAGTACTTC.

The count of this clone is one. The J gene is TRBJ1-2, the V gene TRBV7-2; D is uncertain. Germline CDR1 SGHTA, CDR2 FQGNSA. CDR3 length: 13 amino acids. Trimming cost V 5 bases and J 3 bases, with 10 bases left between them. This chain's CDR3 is CASSLQRDYGYTF. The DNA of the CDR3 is TGTGCCAGCAGCCTCCAAAGAGACTATGGCTACACCTTC.

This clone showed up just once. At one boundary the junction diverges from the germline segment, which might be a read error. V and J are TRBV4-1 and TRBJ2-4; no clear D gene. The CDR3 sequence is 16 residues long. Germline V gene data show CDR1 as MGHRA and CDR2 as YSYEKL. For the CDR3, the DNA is TGCGCCAGCAGCCAAGGGGCTACAGAAGCCAAAAACATTCGGTACTTC. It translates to CASSQGATEAKNIRYF.

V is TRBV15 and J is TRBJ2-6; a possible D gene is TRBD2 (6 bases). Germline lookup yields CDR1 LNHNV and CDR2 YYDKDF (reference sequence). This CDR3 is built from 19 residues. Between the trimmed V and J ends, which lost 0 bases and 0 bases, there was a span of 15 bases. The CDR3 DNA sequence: TGTGCCACCAGCAGAGAAGGTGGTAGCGGAGGCTCTGGGGCCAACGTCCTGACTTTC. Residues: CATSREGGSGGSGANVLTF.

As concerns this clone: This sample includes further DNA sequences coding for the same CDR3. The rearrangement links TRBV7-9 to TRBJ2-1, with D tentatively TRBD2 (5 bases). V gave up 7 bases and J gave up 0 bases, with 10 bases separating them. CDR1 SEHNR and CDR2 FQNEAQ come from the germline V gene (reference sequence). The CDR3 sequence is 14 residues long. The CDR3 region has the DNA TGTGCCAGCACCCCGGGGAGCTCCTACAATGAGCAGTTCTTC. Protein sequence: CASTPGSSYNEQFF.

This chain's CDR3 is CASSFLGGRGTGELFF. The CDR3 coding sequence is TGTGCCAGCAGCTTTTTGGGGGGAAGGGGCACCGGGGAGCTGTTTTTT. The J gene is TRBJ2-2, the V gene TRBV5-4; weak D call: TRBD2 (6 bases). This CDR3 has 16 amino acids. The V and J ends lost 2 bases and 4 bases respectively, with 15 bases between them. Germline CDR1 is SGHNT and CDR2 is YYREEE (reference sequence).